The clone carrying this T cell receptor beta chain was detected ten times or more. This entry belongs to a study of neurological immune-mediated disorders. TCRdb independently ran MiXCR on the 5' RACE reads; one entry per CDR3 protein. This repertoire shows tens of thousands of distinct CDR3 sequences, 3% to 4% found once; its top ten account for 1.9%. This TCR was recovered from a woman aged 40 to 50 with multiple sclerosis. The sequenced sample was CD4+ T cells from blood.

The CDR3 DNA reads TGCAGTGCTACTGGGGGGCCCCTATCCTACGAGCAGTACTTC. This codes for CSATGGPLSYEQYF. The chain joins TRBV20-1 to TRBJ2-7, with D perhaps matching TRBD1 or TRBD2 (6 bases each). This CDR3 region has 14 residues. The V end lost 4 bases, the J end lost 1 base, and 14 bases lay between the germline ends. The germline gives CDR1 DFQATT, CDR2 SNEGSKA (reference sequence).